This is a list of T cell receptor beta chains from one sample in a study of cytomegalovirus exposure and HLA in healthy donors. Repertoires were generated with immunoSEQ multiplex PCR, while TCRdb's copy carries only in-frame clones and drops some. The sample has under 130,000 clones, approximately 16% seen once. The sample comprised PBMCs. These receptors were obtained from a female donor in good health and CMV-seronegative. The CDR3 runs from the conserved cysteine through the conserved F or W. The D gene is left open where the match is weak. The size field is filled for only some rows; it gives once, few, many or a size class.

>TRBJ2-3|TRBV19|few|TRBD2
CASNGREGTDTQYF
TGTGCCAGTAATGGTAGGGAGGGGACAGATACGCAGTATTTT
>TRBJ2-6|TRBV5-1|NA|NA
CASTISSGANVLTF
TGCGCCAGCACCATTAGCTCTGGGGCCAACGTCCTGACTTTC
>TRBJ2-7|TRBV15|NA|NA
CATSIDTGNEQYF
TGTGCCACCAGCATCGATACAGGTAACGAGCAGTACTTC
>TRBJ1-5|TRBV28|few|NA
CASSERNQPQHF
TGTGCCAGCAGTGAGCGCAATCAGCCCCAGCATTTT
>TRBJ1-1|TRBV7-9|NA|NA
CASSLSHGGGTEAFF
TGTGCCAGCAGCTTATCCCACGGGGGGGGCACTGAAGCTTTCTTT
>TRBJ2-7|TRBV9|few|NA
CASSVGVDSYEQYF
TGTGCCAGCAGCGTAGGAGTAGATTCCTACGAGCAGTACTTC
>TRBJ2-5|TRBV7-2|NA|NA
CASSLVGLAEETQYF
TGTGCCAGCAGCTTAGTAGGTTTAGCGGAAGAGACCCAGTACTTC
>TRBJ2-5|TRBV5-1|few|NA
CASSSDSNSLFYF
TGCGCCAGCAGCTCGGACAGCAACTCCCTTTTTTACTTC
>TRBJ1-2|TRBV9|NA|TRBD1
CASSAMTGISGGYTF
TGTGCCAGCAGCGCCATGACAGGGATCTCGGGCGGCTACACCTTC
>TRBJ2-3|TRBV5-6|NA|NA
CASSLDAGASTDTQYF
TGTGCCAGCAGCTTGGATGCGGGGGCGAGCACAGATACGCAGTATTTT
>TRBJ1-2|TRBV30|few|NA
CAWSEGGFNYGYTF
TGTGCCTGGAGTGAGGGGGGGTTCAACTATGGCTACACCTTC
>TRBJ1-3|TRBV28|few|NA
CASSLFHAVRGNTIYF
TGTGCCAGCAGTTTATTTCACGCCGTGAGGGGAAACACCATATATTTT
>TRBJ2-1|TRBV7-2|few|NA
CASSLRTGTQDNEQFF
TGTGCCAGCAGCTTACGAACCGGGACTCAGGACAATGAGCAGTTCTTC
>TRBJ1-3|TRBV18|NA|TRBD1
CASSPTGVHTIYF
TGTGCCAGCTCACCTACAGGGGTTCACACCATATATTTT
>TRBJ1-2|TRBV28|NA|TRBD1
CASEDRANYGYTF
TGTGCCAGCGAAGACAGGGCTAACTATGGCTACACCTTC
>TRBJ2-5|TRBV7-2|NA|TRBD1
CASSLVGTGKETQYF
TGTGCCAGCAGCTTAGTCGGGACAGGGAAAGAGACCCAGTACTTC
>TRBJ1-5|TRBV25-1|few|NA
CASSDGQNPSNQPQHF
TGTGCCAGCAGCGATGGACAGAACCCTAGCAATCAGCCCCAGCATTTT
>TRBJ2-5|TRBV5-1|few|NA
CASTILGTETQYF
TGCGCCAGCACCATTTTGGGCACCGAGACCCAGTACTTC
>TRBJ1-1|TRBV4-1|NA|NA
CASSQGLDVEAFF
TGCGCCAGCAGCCAGGGGCTGGACGTTGAAGCTTTCTTT
>TRBJ2-7|TRBV18|few|TRBD1
CASSAGQATYEQYF
TGTGCCAGCTCTGCGGGACAGGCGACCTACGAGCAGTACTTC
>TRBJ1-1|TRBV6-1|NA|NA
CASSVEGGGTEAFF
TGTGCCAGCAGTGTTGAGGGCGGTGGCACTGAAGCTTTCTTT
>TRBJ1-1|TRBV5-6|few|TRBD1
CASSSGQGALAFF
TGTGCCAGCAGCTCAGGACAGGGGGCTTTAGCTTTCTTT
>TRBJ1-3|TRBV2|NA|NA
CASLQGNTIYF
TGTGCCAGCCTCCAGGGAAACACCATATATTTT
>TRBJ2-1|TRBV7-9|few|TRBD1
CASSPGTGQSYNEQFF
TGTGCCAGCAGCCCGGGGACAGGCCAATCCTACAATGAGCAGTTCTTC
>TRBJ2-1|TRBV7-8|few|NA
CASSLNRAPGQGEQFF
TGTGCCAGCAGCTTAAATAGGGCCCCAGGGCAGGGTGAGCAGTTCTTC
>TRBJ2-3|TRBV4-3|NA|TRBD2
CASSQDRSGGALLDTQYF
TGCGCCAGCAGCCAAGATAGGAGCGGGGGGGCCCTCTTGGATACGCAGTATTTT
>TRBJ1-1|TRBV28|few|TRBD1
CASKPPGQLNTEDTEAFF
TGTGCCAGCAAGCCACCGGGACAGCTGAACACTGAGGACACTGAAGCTTTCTTT
>TRBJ1-5|TRBV27|few|NA
CASSLLGQHNQPQHF
TGTGCCAGCAGTTTACTAGGACAGCACAATCAGCCCCAGCATTTT
>TRBJ2-7|TRBV5-4|few|NA
CASSLDRKSSYEQYF
TGTGCCAGCAGCTTGGACCGAAAGAGCTCCTACGAGCAGTACTTC
>TRBJ2-1|TRBV6-5|NA|TRBD2
CASSYVGGSSYNEQFF
TGTGCCAGCAGTTACGTGGGGGGGAGCTCCTACAATGAGCAGTTCTTC
>TRBJ2-2|TRBV7-2|NA|NA
CASSLMAGPTGELFF
TGTGCCAGCAGCTTAATGGCGGGACCCACCGGGGAGCTGTTTTTT
>TRBJ2-2|TRBV5-1|NA|NA
CASGAERNTGELFF
TGCGCCAGCGGGGCGGAACGGAACACCGGGGAGCTGTTTTTT
>TRBJ2-1|TRBV11-2|NA|TRBD2
CASSSGERAPYNEQFF
TGTGCCAGCAGCAGCGGGGAACGTGCCCCCTACAATGAGCAGTTCTTC
>TRBJ2-1|TRBV28|few|NA
CASSLAGTSYNEQFF
TGTGCCAGCAGTTTAGCTGGGACTTCCTACAATGAGCAGTTCTTC
>TRBJ2-7|TRBV4-2|NA|NA
CASSQDPLEKQYF
TGTGCCAGCAGCCAAGATCCATTAGAAAAGCAGTACTTC
>TRBJ2-5|TRBV9|few|TRBD2
CASSLEAGGSETQYF
TGTGCCAGCAGCTTGGAAGCGGGAGGGTCAGAGACCCAGTACTTC
>TRBJ2-7|TRBV4-1|NA|NA
CASSQSFGSFYEQYF
TGCGCCAGCAGCCAATCGTTCGGGAGTTTCTACGAGCAGTACTTC
>TRBJ2-5|TRBV7-2|few|NA
CASSLAYQETQYF
TGTGCCAGCAGCTTAGCCTACCAAGAGACCCAGTACTTC
>TRBJ1-1|TRBV6-5|few|NA
CASSWSGAGDGAFF
TGTGCCAGCAGTTGGTCGGGGGCGGGAGATGGAGCTTTCTTT
>TRBJ1-5|TRBV2|NA|TRBD1
CASSVDPDRGSGGNQPQHF
TGTGCCAGCAGTGTCGACCCGGACAGGGGCTCGGGGGGCAATCAGCCCCAGCATTTT
>TRBJ1-2|TRBV30|few|NA
CAWSQTTSRRYGYTF
TGTGCCTGGAGCCAGACGACAAGTCGTCGCTATGGCTACACCTTC
>TRBJ2-7|TRBV25-1|few|TRBD2
CASSGPQLGAGAYEQYF
TGTGCCAGCAGTGGCCCCCAGTTAGGGGCGGGGGCCTACGAGCAGTACTTC
>TRBJ2-7|TRBV28|few|TRBD2
CASSLAGLAGGPYEQYF
TGTGCCAGCAGTTTAGCGGGACTAGCGGGAGGGCCTTACGAGCAGTACTTC
>TRBJ2-3|TRBV19|NA|NA
CASSPSRRISTDTQYF
TGTGCCAGTAGCCCTAGTCGGCGCATTAGCACAGATACGCAGTATTTT
>TRBJ2-7|TRBV5-1|NA|TRBD1
CASSGDRGTYEQYF
TGCGCCAGCAGCGGGGACAGGGGGACCTACGAGCAGTACTTC
>TRBJ1-2|TRBV7-9|NA|TRBD1
CASSSIEDRGYGYTF
TGTGCCAGCAGCTCGATCGAAGACAGGGGATATGGCTACACCTTC
>TRBJ2-5|TRBV9|NA|NA
CASSRKGGQETQYF
TGTGCCAGCAGCCGGAAAGGGGGCCAAGAGACCCAGTACTTC